This T cell receptor beta chain derives from a study of cytomegalovirus exposure and HLA in healthy donors. There are 16 residues in the CDR3. Germline CDR1 is SGHRS and CDR2 is YFSETQ. J was trimmed by 4 bases and V by 4 bases; bases with no gene match: 10. Of note for this clone: Its antigen is unknown.

PCR amplification relied on 60 Vbeta primers (plus 13 Jbeta primers). Libraries were prepared by immunoSEQ multiplex PCR; TCRdb keeps only in-frame clonotypes and omits some of them. This sample has about 140,000 clones, with about 80% found just once. General study findings and limits: Specific recognition of CMV antigens was confirmed in vitro for a few chains (all CMV-associated). When analyzed later, a missense DCLRE1C variant was found to be linked to TCR beta V- and J-gene trimming. Later work associated approximately 17,000 TCR beta sequences with HLA alleles at 0.05 false discovery rate.

Input material: PBMCs. The genes are TRBV5-1 and TRBJ1-4; 7 nucleotides line up with TRBD1. The TCR originated in a woman between 40 and 50 years old in good health and CMV-seronegative. The CDR3 loop is CASSLQTGDINEKLFF. The CDR3 region has the DNA TGCGCCAGCAGCCTACAAACAGGGGACATTAATGAAAAACTGTTTTTT.